The 8 T cell receptor beta chains in this list originate from one sample, sequenced in a study of T cell repertoires in cytomegalovirus infection. TCRdb independently ran MiXCR on the reads; one entry per CDR3 protein. The repertoire holds roughly 860,000 distinct CDR3 sequences, with about 30% as singletons. Their recognized antigens are unknown. Source: cultured CD8+ T cells from PBMCs, taken from culture after CMV antigen stimulation. The receptors come from a human donor in good health (CMV status not recorded). Some clones in this sample may be carry-over from other donors' samples.

The V and J genes are TRBV6-5 and TRBJ1-6; TRBD1 is a possible D gene (6 bases). V lost 10 bases, J lost 7 bases, and 17 bases lay in between. The germline gives CDR1 MNHEY, CDR2 SVGAGI. The CDR3 extends over 14 amino acids. CDR3 residues: CATIARGANSPLHF. As DNA, the CDR3 is TGTGCCACCATCGCCCGGGGGGCAAATTCACCCCTCCACTTT.

V usage is TRBV6-6 and J usage is TRBJ2-3; tentatively, D is TRBD2 (6 bases). Trimming left V 5 bases short and J 0 bases short, with 12 bases between. This CDR3 is 15 amino acids long. Germline V lookup: CDR1 MNHNY, CDR2 SVGAGI (reference sequence). CDR3 nucleotides: TGTGCCAGCAGTCGGACGGACTATAGCACAGATACGCAGTATTTT. The encoded protein is CASSRTDYSTDTQYF.

This clonotype was found a few times. The rearrangement joins TRBV24-1 to TRBJ2-7; TRBD1 might be the D (6 bases). The V gene lost 7 bases and the J gene lost 5 bases, with 20 bases spanning the gap. Germline values: CDR1 KGHDR, CDR2 SFDVKD. CDR3 length: 15 amino acids. This CDR3 reads CATSDGRGFGDEQYF. In nucleotides, the CDR3 is TGTGCCACCAGCGATGGCAGGGGTTTTGGTGACGAGCAGTACTTC.

The chain carries TRBV27 and TRBJ1-5; perhaps TRBD1 as D (6 bases). Per the germline V gene, CDR1 is MNHEY and CDR2 is SMNVEV (reference sequence). CDR3 length: 14 residues. Trimming shortened V by 5 bases and J by 4 bases, and 12 bases separated the two germline ends. CDR3 sequence reads: CASSTGNGNQPQHF. The CDR3 nucleotides read TGTGCCAGCAGTACAGGGAACGGGAATCAGCCCCAGCATTTT.

The genes are TRBV6-5 and TRBJ2-7, with D possibly matching TRBD1 (6 bases). Trimming pared 6 bases from V and 3 bases from J, leaving 12 bases between. The germline V gene has CDR1 MNHEY and CDR2 SVGAGI. The CDR3 is 13 residues long. The CDR3 is CASRQGPLYEQYV. CDR3 in DNA: TGTGCCAGCAGGCAGGGGCCACTCTACGAGCAGTACGTC.

V gene TRBV20-1 combines with J gene TRBJ2-2, with TRBD1 identical over 8 bases. Germline CDR1 reads DFQATT; CDR2 reads SNEGSKA (reference sequence). This CDR3 is built from 13 residues. J lost 4 bases, V lost 5 bases, and 3 bases had no gene match. CDR3 coding DNA: TGCAGTGCTCGGGACAGGAGCACCGGGGAGCTGTTTTTT. It translates to CSARDRSTGELFF.

The J gene is TRBJ2-3, the V gene TRBV7-6; D might be TRBD1 or TRBD2, each matching 7 bases. This CDR3 spans 15 amino acids. Germline CDR1 and CDR2: SGHVS and FNYEAQ. V was clipped by 5 bases and J by 3 bases, with 15 bases between them. DNA for the CDR3: TGTGCCAGCAGCCGAACCCAGGGGGGGACAGATACGCAGTATTTT. Translated: CASSRTQGGTDTQYF.

The rearrangement uses TRBV12-3 or TRBV12-4 and TRBJ2-7; unclear D gene. Between the trimmed V and J ends, which lost 6 bases and 3 bases, there was a span of 12 bases. The CDR3 covers 13 residues. CDR3 residues: CASSSEPFYEQYF. The CDR3 DNA follows: TGTGCCAGCAGCTCTGAGCCTTTCTACGAGCAGTACTTC.